This T cell receptor beta chain was sequenced for a study of STAT5B mutations in CD4+ large granular lymphocyte leukemia. The repertoire was sequenced with immunoSEQ multiplex PCR; TCRdb's copy has only in-frame clones and lacks some. The table lists tens of thousands of clones, around 72% of them singletons. Trimming cost V 2 bases and J 3 bases; bases outside gene matches: 9. This CDR3 is 16 amino acids long. CDR1 and CDR2 from the germline V gene are SGHRS and YFSETQ. Note on this clone: The antigen is unknown.

Study conclusions and caveats: Main leukemic clonotypes were patient-specific, but roughly 23% appeared at low frequency elsewhere. Top patient clones used TRBV06 genes more often: 8/27 versus 2/35 in controls. Data were not HLA-matched across samples. Patient CD4-sorted repertoires looked more clonal than healthy CD4+ repertoires, even without putative leukemic clones.

The specimen sequenced was CD4+ T cells from blood buffy coats. This sequence originates from a human donor in good health. This sequence joins TRBV5-1 and TRBJ2-3, with 7 positions matching TRBD1. The DNA of the CDR3 is TGCGCCAGCAGCTTTGAGGGGATGACAGGGACAGATACGCAGTATTTT. Translating it yields CASSFEGMTGTDTQYF.